This T cell receptor (beta chain) was found in a study of control samples from healthy donors and cancer patients. Measured with immunoSEQ multiplex PCR; TCRdb has only the in-frame clones, and not every one. The sample consists of around 75,000 clones, about 92% of them appearing once. V was trimmed by 0 bases and J by 3 bases, leaving 11 bases between them. The CDR3 consists of 15 residues. Germline lookup yields CDR1 SGHRS and CDR2 YFSETQ. J is TRBJ2-3 and V is TRBV5-1; TRBD1 or TRBD2 may be the D gene (7 bases each). This clonotype was sampled from a woman aged 55 to 70 in good health. Sequenced sample: blood. Here the CDR3 DNA reads TGCGCCAGCAGCTTGGCCCAGGGGGGGACAGATACGCAGTATTTT. Protein product: CASSLAQGGTDTQYF. Full variable domain (outside the CDR3, taken from reference TRBV5-1 and TRBJ2-3): KAGVTQTPRYLIKTRGQQVTLSCSPISGHRSVSWYQQTPGQGLQFLFEYFSETQRNKGNFPGRFSGRQFSNSRSEMNVSTLELGDSALYLCASSLAQGGTDTQYFGPGTRLTVL.